The rows below give T cell receptor beta chains drawn from one sample of a study of cytomegalovirus exposure and HLA in healthy donors. Only in-frame clones appear in the TCRdb table, and some are missing; sequencing was by immunoSEQ multiplex PCR. The data hold about 83,000 clones, with 65% to 80% observed a single time. The material sequenced was PBMCs. These receptors were obtained from a man aged 55 to 69 in good health and CMV-seronegative. Each CDR3 is given with its conserved first and last residue. D genes are given only for firm matches. Size values are once, few and many counts, or a class for expanded clones, and some rows have none.

TRBJ1-6,TRBV30,NA,TRBD1,TGTGCCTGGAGTAAACGGGGGACAGAAAATTCACCCCTCCACTTT,CAWSKRGTENSPLHF
TRBJ1-6,TRBV2,NA,TRBD1,TGTGCCAGCAGTGAACAATCCGGGACAGGTGGTGGTCGACCCCTCCACTTT,CASSEQSGTGGGRPLHF
TRBJ2-3,TRBV6-5,NA,NA,TGTGCCAGCAGGACAGACGATCGGGATACGCAGTATTTT,CASRTDDRDTQYF
TRBJ1-4,TRBV5-6,NA,TRBD1,TGTGCCAGCAGCACCGGGGACAGGGTACGCGGTGAAAAACTGTTTTTT,CASSTGDRVRGEKLFF
TRBJ2-3,TRBV29-1,NA,TRBD2,TGCAGCGTTGCAAAAAAACTTGGGGGGGCAGATACGCAGTATTTT,CSVAKKLGGADTQYF
TRBJ2-7,TRBV2,NA,TRBD2,TGTGCCAGCAGTGAAGCGCTCTGGCGGGGGGCGTACGAGCAGTACTTC,CASSEALWRGAYEQYF
TRBJ2-7,TRBV5-4,NA,TRBD1,TGTGCCAGCAGCACCGAGCCCGGGACAGGGGAATACGAGCAGTACTTC,CASSTEPGTGEYEQYF
TRBJ1-3,TRBV13,NA,NA,TGTGCCAGCAGCTACGGGGGGGGGAACACCATATATTTT,CASSYGGGNTIYF
TRBJ1-6,TRBV30,NA,NA,TGTGCCTGGAGTGTGGGAGGGGGGTCACCCCTCCACTTT,CAWSVGGGSPLHF
TRBJ2-2,TRBV2,NA,TRBD1,TGTGCCAGCATCCAGGGGGCCCCCGGGGAGCTGTTTTTT,CASIQGAPGELFF
TRBJ2-3,TRBV7-8,few,TRBD2,TGTGCCAGCAGCCCTAGACGGGGACTAGCGGGGGGTGGGAGCACAGATACGCAGTATTTT,CASSPRRGLAGGGSTDTQYF
TRBJ2-7,TRBV5-1,NA,TRBD1,TGCGCCAGCAGCCCCGGAGACAGGGTTACCTACGAGCAGTACTTC,CASSPGDRVTYEQYF
TRBJ2-1,TRBV4-1,NA,TRBD2,TGCGCCAGCAACCACGGGACTAGCGGGGTGAGGAATGAGCAGTTCTTC,CASNHGTSGVRNEQFF
TRBJ1-1,TRBV6-5,NA,TRBD1,TGTGCCAGCAGTACAGGGGGCGCGAGGACTGAAGCTTTCTTT,CASSTGGARTEAFF
TRBJ2-5,TRBV9,NA,NA,TGTGCCAGCAGCCCCTGGCCTTGGGGGCGGGAGACCCAGTACTTC,CASSPWPWGRETQYF
TRBJ2-1,TRBV14,NA,TRBD2,TGTGCCAGCAGCCAAGATGTGGGGCGGGGGGGCCGCTATGAGCAGTTCTTC,CASSQDVGRGGRYEQFF
TRBJ2-5,TRBV2,NA,NA,TGTGCCAGCAGTGATCTCGGGGGTTTAGAGACCCAGTACTTC,CASSDLGGLETQYF
TRBJ1-4,TRBV4-1,NA,TRBD1,TGCGCCAGCAGCCAAGGTCGGGCAAAGGGGGCAGAAAAACTGTTTTTT,CASSQGRAKGAEKLFF
TRBJ2-6,TRBV13,NA,TRBD2,TGTGCCAGCAGCTTAACGGGGGGTGGGGCCAACGTCCTGACTTTC,CASSLTGGGANVLTF
TRBJ1-2,TRBV18,NA,NA,TGTGCCAGCTCCCCAGAACGGGGAGATGGCTACACCTTC,CASSPERGDGYTF
TRBJ1-4,TRBV7-9,NA,NA,TGTGCCAGCGTTTCAGGCGGCGGGCTAGATAATGAAAAACTGTTTTTT,CASVSGGGLDNEKLFF
TRBJ1-2,TRBV6-6,NA,NA,TGTGCCAGCAGTTCCCGACAAGGACTGAACTATGGCTACACCTTC,CASSSRQGLNYGYTF
TRBJ2-4,TRBV2,few,NA,TGTGCCAGCAGTGAACTTAATATCTTCATCGAGAACATTCAGTACTTC,CASSELNIFIENIQYF
TRBJ2-3,TRBV9,NA,NA,TGTGCCAGCAGCGTAGGGGGGGACACAGATACGCAGTATTTT,CASSVGGDTDTQYF
TRBJ2-5,TRBV7-3,NA,NA,TGTGCCAGCAGCCCGCACTTCCAAGAGACCCAGTACTTC,CASSPHFQETQYF
TRBJ1-3,TRBV6-5,NA,NA,TGTGCCAGCAGTTACTCGATAGGTAGCAACACCATATATTTT,CASSYSIGSNTIYF
TRBJ2-3,TRBV19,NA,TRBD2,TGTGCCAGTAGTAGCCTCCCGGGACTAGCGGGGGGTTCCACAGATACGCAGTATTTT,CASSSLPGLAGGSTDTQYF
TRBJ1-5,TRBV4-1,NA,NA,TGCGCCAGCAGCCAAGTCGGGGGAAGCAATCAGCCCCAGCATTTT,CASSQVGGSNQPQHF
TRBJ1-1,TRBV28,NA,NA,TGTGCCAGCTACGATTCGGACAGAGGTAAAGGTTTCTTT,CASYDSDRGKGFF
TRBJ1-6,TRBV2,few,NA,TGTGCCAGCAGTGAACGGGGGAATTCACCCCTCCACTTT,CASSERGNSPLHF
TRBJ1-4,TRBV7-9,few,NA,TGTGCCAGCAGCCAAGCGGAAAAACTGTTTTTT,CASSQAEKLFF
TRBJ1-4,TRBV9,NA,NA,TGTGCCAGCGCGCGCGACGGCGGTGAAAAACTGTTTTTT,CASARDGGEKLFF
TRBJ2-2,TRBV7-3,NA,NA,TGTGCCAGCAGCTTAGAACGGGGGAGGCACGGGGAGCTGTTTTTT,CASSLERGRHGELFF
TRBJ2-1,TRBV7-7,once,TRBD2,TGTGCCAGCAGCCCCTATAGCGGGGGGGCTCGGAATGAGCAGTTCTTC,CASSPYSGGARNEQFF
TRBJ1-1,TRBV7-8,NA,NA,TGTGCCAGCAGCTTAGCCTTGGGCCCGTACTCTATGAACACTGAAGCTTTCTTT,CASSLALGPYSMNTEAFF
TRBJ1-4,TRBV6-5,NA,TRBD1,TGTGCCAGCAGTTTACAGGGGTCGGTTGAAAAACTGTTTTTT,CASSLQGSVEKLFF
TRBJ2-5,TRBV7-2,NA,NA,TGTGCCAGCAGCCCGCAAGAGACCCAGTACTTC,CASSPQETQYF
TRBJ2-5,TRBV19,NA,TRBD2,TGTGCCAGTAGTATAATAGGGACTAGCGGGGGGCCGCTTGAGACCCAGTACTTC,CASSIIGTSGGPLETQYF
TRBJ2-3,TRBV2,NA,NA,TGTGCCAGCAGTGCTCCAAGGGGTACGGGCGGGGGCACAGATACGCAGTATTTT,CASSAPRGTGGGTDTQYF
TRBJ1-1,TRBV11-2,NA,NA,TGTGCCAGCAGCTTTGGGCCCCCGGACACTGAAGCTTTCTTT,CASSFGPPDTEAFF
TRBJ1-1,TRBV7-9,NA,NA,TGTTCCAGCAGCCACGGGGACACTGAAGCTTTCTTT,CSSSHGDTEAFF
TRBJ2-7,TRBV9,NA,TRBD1,TGTGCCAGCAGCGTAGGGACAGGGGGCCACGAGCAGTACTTC,CASSVGTGGHEQYF
TRBJ2-7,TRBV7-9,NA,NA,TGTGCCAGCAGCTTAGATTGGGGCCCCTACGAGCAGTACTTC,CASSLDWGPYEQYF
TRBJ2-2,TRBV30,NA,NA,TGTGCCTGGAGTGTTCGGGGGTTCGGGGAGCTGTTTTTT,CAWSVRGFGELFF
TRBJ2-1,TRBV19,NA,TRBD2,TGTGCCAGTAGTCCTAGCGGGGGGTATGGGAGGTTTGACAATGAGCAGTTCTTC,CASSPSGGYGRFDNEQFF
TRBJ2-1,TRBV4-2,once,TRBD1,TGTGCCAGCAGCCAAGACGGGACAGTGGTCAATGAGCAGTTCTTC,CASSQDGTVVNEQFF
TRBJ2-3,TRBV7-9,once,TRBD2,TGTTCCAGCGGGGGGGGCTACGGCGCAGATACGCAGTATTTT,CSSGGGYGADTQYF
TRBJ2-7,TRBV4-2,NA,TRBD1,TGTGCCAGCAGCCCTACAGGGGGCAGGGACGAGCAGTACTTC,CASSPTGGRDEQYF
TRBJ2-3,TRBV5-4,NA,TRBD2,TGTGCCAGCACCGGGGGGGTATTCACAGATACGCAGTATTTT,CASTGGVFTDTQYF
TRBJ2-7,TRBV12-2,NA,NA,TGTGCAAGTCGCTTTTACAGGGGCCCCTCCTACGAGCAGTACTTC,CASRFYRGPSYEQYF
TRBJ1-6,TRBV5-1,NA,NA,TGCGCCAGCGGCCTGGGAGGGGGGGTTGATTCACCCCTCCACTTT,CASGLGGGVDSPLHF
TRBJ2-7,TRBV6-1,NA,NA,TGTGCCAGCAGTAGAGCCTACGAGCAGTACTTC,CASSRAYEQYF
TRBJ2-2,TRBV30,NA,NA,TGTGCCTGGAGTAGTACGGGGAACACCGGGGAGCTGTTTTTT,CAWSSTGNTGELFF
TRBJ2-3,TRBV4-1,NA,NA,TGCGCCAGCAGCCGAGTACCGAACACAGATACGCAGTATTTT,CASSRVPNTDTQYF
TRBJ2-5,TRBV9,once,TRBD2,TGTGCCAGCAGCGTAGCCAGCGGGGGGGGCGGTGGAGAGACCCAGTACTTC,CASSVASGGGGGETQYF
TRBJ1-5,TRBV9,NA,NA,TGTGCCAGCAGCGCAGGGGTGGGGCAGCCCCAGCATTTT,CASSAGVGQPQHF
TRBJ2-5,TRBV7-9,NA,TRBD1,TGTGCCAGCAGCTTAGGGACAGGGTGGCAAGAGACCCAGTACTTC,CASSLGTGWQETQYF